The 8 T cell receptor beta chains below were found in one sample sequenced in a study of human T cells and chemical hapten exposure. Specified time point: healthy volunteer bleed at 2 weeks. The total RNA was obtained from whole blood that was not fractionated. Each CDR3 protein gets one entry after TCRdb re-called the RACE reads with MiXCR. The sample contains some 120,000 distinct CDR3 sequences, about 9.4% of which appear only once. Sequenced input: whole blood. The receptors stem from a male donor in good health. Some clones in this sample may be carry-over from other donors' samples.

This clonotype was seen ten or more times. The chain carries TRBV7-6 and TRBJ2-1; TRBD2 aligns across 12 bases. In germline, CDR1 is SGHVS, CDR2 FNYEAQ. The CDR3 runs 16 residues. Trimming at V came to 5 bases and at J to 9 bases, leaving 11 bases not matched to a gene. The DNA of the CDR3 is TGTGCCAGCAGCCCTCTCGGACTAGCGGGGCGGGTTGAGCAGTTCTTC. It yields the protein CASSPLGLAGRVEQFF.

At least ten counts were recorded for this clonotype. CDR3 DNA: TGTGCCAGCACTGACGTGGGGCAGGGCCCCAATCAGCCCCAGCATTTT. The encoded protein is CASTDVGQGPNQPQHF. This chain links TRBV6-2 or TRBV6-3 with TRBJ1-5; D possibly corresponds to TRBD1 (5 bases). V was shortened by 7 bases and J by 3 bases, with 19 bases between the two germline ends. The CDR3 is made up of 16 amino acids. Germline-derived CDR1 and CDR2 are MNHEY and SVGEGT.

This clonotype was recorded at least ten times. The rearrangement joins TRBV29-1 to TRBJ1-1; 8 positions agree with TRBD1. This CDR3 has 15 residues. V dropped 3 bases and J dropped 2; count of bases not matched to a gene: 8. From germline, CDR1 is SQVTM and CDR2 ANQGSEA. In DNA, the CDR3 is TGCAGCGTTGATCCCCGGCAGGGGGCTAACACTGAAGCTTTCTTT. Its protein product is CSVDPRQGANTEAFF.

This clonotype has just a few counts. V usage is TRBV5-6 and J usage is TRBJ1-5; weak D call: TRBD1 (6 bases). Germline V gives CDR1 SGHDT, CDR2 YYEEEE. The CDR3 spans 15 residues. The ends were cut back, 3 bases at V and 3 bases at J, with 13 bases in the middle. The CDR3 here is CASSSEGDPNQPQHF. CDR3 sequence (DNA): TGTGCCAGCAGCTCGGAGGGGGACCCCAATCAGCCCCAGCATTTT.

CDR3 in amino acids: CASSQDQGTGSMYF. CDR3 bases: TGTGCCAGCAGCCAAGATCAGGGGACAGGGAGCATGTACTTC. The chain carries TRBV4-2 and TRBJ2-7, with 9 positions matching TRBD1. The ends lost 0 bases at V and 12 bases at J; junction bases unmatched: 9. The CDR3 has 14 residues. Germline values: CDR1 LGHNA, CDR2 YNFKEQ.

This clonotype was recorded at least ten times. This chain connects TRBV12-3 or TRBV12-4 to TRBJ2-7, with D uncertain. This CDR3 spans 15 amino acids. Trimming removed 2 bases at V and 6 bases at J, with 17 bases between. CDR3 coding DNA: TGTGCCAGCAGTTTATATCCGAGCCCCACTCTCGAGCAGTACTTC. This translates into CASSLYPSPTLEQYF.

V usage is TRBV6-1 and J usage is TRBJ2-7; D call uncertain. V was cut by 8 bases and J by 4 bases, with 9 bases left in between. This CDR3 is 11 amino acids long. CDR1 is MNHNS, CDR2 SASEGT, per germline. The CDR3: CASQIKYEQYF. CDR3 nucleotides: TGTGCCAGCCAAATCAAGTACGAGCAGTACTTC.

This clonotype appeared many times. This rearrangement joins TRBV2 to TRBJ2-1; 14 bases match TRBD2. The CDR3 runs to 16 residues. Per germline, CDR1 SNHLY and CDR2 FYNNEI. Losses at the gene ends were 1 base for V and 9 bases for J; bases not matched to a gene: 5. The CDR3 here is CASSEDGLAGGSEQFF. In DNA form, the CDR3 reads TGTGCCAGCAGTGAAGATGGACTAGCGGGAGGTAGTGAGCAGTTCTTC.